The present T cell receptor beta chain was sequenced within a study of T cells after yellow fever vaccination (dated by TCRdb to between 2018 and 2021). About the investigation overall: The SMART-Seq v4 Ultra Low Input RNA kit was used to prepare libraries from fractions with low cell numbers. Two healthy male donors, one aged 18 to 29 and one aged 30 to 40 years, were included in the cohort. Bulk PBMC replicates and cell subsets were isolated from blood drawn at multiple timepoints before and after both primary and secondary immunization. Bulk TCR alpha and beta repertoires were sequenced longitudinally to track T-cell clones before and after primary and booster YFV17D yellow fever vaccination. Overall study outcomes, separate from this receptor: Only a couple of donors were included in the study, so the extent to which the findings can be generalized is limited. A small fraction of clonotypes appeared in both the CD4 and CD8 compartments, likely as a result of convergent recombination. Most clones expanded after primary vaccination (about 95% of CD4 and roughly 90% of CD8) were re-detected after the booster, suggesting that broad memory maintenance occurred. Compared with the primary T-cell response, the secondary T-cell response was faster but weaker, reaching its peak on day 5 rather than on day 15. Computational filtering was needed because FACS-sorted repertoires could contain abundant contaminating clonotypes from the bulk population.

This clonotype was recorded at least ten times. Its antigen is not yet known. No quality values exist for individual bases; no much larger clone is one base distant. Synthesis of TCR cDNA relied on 5'RACE template switching, a step that introduced a universal primer site along with unique molecular identifiers. cDNA synthesis was primed from both the TCR alpha and TCR beta constant segments. Library amplification involved two PCR steps, and the second step added sample barcodes and sequencing adapters. Sequencing of libraries was performed on Illumina HiSeq 2500 (2x100 bp) or NovaSeq (2x150 bp). Concerning the study's data processing: Demultiplexing of reads and collapsing into UMI consensus sequences were performed with MIGEC, and V(D)J alignment was carried out with MiXCR. Using edgeR on replicate PBMC samples, clonotypes were called vaccine-responding if FDR was below 0.01 and the log2 fold change was above 5 up to day 15. Each bulk clonotype was labeled CD4 or CD8 based on which sequenced repertoire, CD4 or CD8, contained the clonotype at higher abundance. TCRdb applied fastp at Q25 and MiXCR to the public reads, then kept only in-frame beta chains. Here each entry gathers all rows of one CDR3 protein and keeps the most common genes and DNA. These V and J calls rely on TCRdb rather than the paper's analysis. This sample comprises around 230,000 distinct CDR3 sequences, around 6.7% of them detected only once. The ten largest clones take up more than 1% of the sample.

In light of the paper, this sample's treatment or condition label describes: live attenuated yellow fever vaccine strain. A standard Ficoll-Paque protocol was used to isolate PBMCs from peripheral blood. CD4 and CD8 T-cell fractions were isolated with Dynabeads CD4 and CD8 positive selection kits. RNA was extracted with TriZol from bulk PBMCs, CD4 and CD8 fractions, and dextramer-positive and dextramer-negative fractions. Trimming takes 3 bases from V and 6 bases from J, and the germline ends sit 15 bases apart. From a lookup of the germline V gene (reference sequence), CDR1 and CDR2 are MNHEY and SMNVEV. The CDR3 numbers 14 residues from cysteine through phenylalanine. Just the 42-base CDR3 DNA is kept, in frame starting at base 1.

Recombination joined TRBV27 with TRBJ2-7; TRBD1 is possibly the D segment (7 matching bases). The sequencing used CD4+ T cells sorted from PBMCs, collected on the day of the yellow fever booster vaccination. The TCR originated in a man aged 30 to 45 who received the YFV17D yellow fever vaccine. The CDR3 corresponds to CASSLRGRGVEQYF. The DNA reads as follows: TGTGCCAGCAGTTTGAGAGGCAGGGGGGTCGAGCAGTACTTC.